The entry below gives a single TCR beta chain sequence along with its context. These data are taken from a study of blood T cell repertoires in COVID-19. Study at large: Samples came from the United States, Italy and Spain, spanning acute and convalescent COVID-19.

How the authors handled the data: Reference gene primer amplification yielded estimated nucleated cell counts. Some clones are missing from TCRdb's copy, which holds only in-frame ones; the method was immunoSEQ multiplex PCR. For V, J and clone size, that table is used; D and trimming come from the DNA. The table includes 95,000 to 150,000 clones, roughly 84% detected once. This TCR derives from a woman in her twenties or thirties who had recovered from COVID-19. Input material: PBMCs or T cells enriched from blood (not recorded which).

The CDR3 sequence: CASSLGGQAFF. DNA of the CDR3: TGTGCCAGCAGTTTAGGCGGGCAAGCTTTCTTT. J is TRBJ1-1 and V is TRBV28; the D is unclear. The ends were cut back, 2 bases at V and 9 bases at J, with 7 bases in the middle. The CDR3 consists of 11 residues. Germline V CDR1 and CDR2: MDHEN, SYDVKM.